The 18 T cell receptor beta chains reported below all come from one sample, sequenced in a study of blood T cells in healthy people across ages. PCR was performed a second time for roughly 7 to 11 cycles using a sample-barcoded 5' primer and a J-beta primer mix. Each CDR3 protein gets one entry after TCRdb re-called the 5' RACE reads with MiXCR. The profile shows around 940,000 distinct CDR3 sequences, roughly 50% of them singletons. Sequenced: blood. Source of these receptors: a woman aged 55-69 years in good health.

This clonotype was detected many times. The chain couples TRBV2 to TRBJ2-3; 12 positions agree with TRBD2. This CDR3 spans 16 amino acids. Germline values: CDR1 SNHLY, CDR2 FYNNEI. V was pared by 5 bases and J by 1 base, with 4 bases of the junction left unmatched. The CDR3 sequence is CASSQGLAGRTDTQYF. As DNA, the CDR3 is TGTGCCAGCAGTCAAGGACTAGCGGGACGCACAGATACGCAGTATTTT.

The CDR3 sequence: CASSPSLAGVFGNEQFF. CDR3 DNA sequence: TGTGCCAGCAGTCCCTCATTAGCGGGAGTTTTTGGCAATGAGCAGTTCTTC. The chain employs TRBV28 and TRBJ2-1, with TRBD2 matching over 9 bases. With V trimmed by 5 bases and J by 6 bases, 14 bases remained unmatched. In germline, CDR1 is MDHEN, CDR2 SYDVKM. The CDR3 is 17 residues long.

The chain is built from TRBV29-1 and TRBJ2-7, with TRBD2 identical over 10 bases. Per the germline V gene, CDR1 is SQVTM and CDR2 is ANQGSEA. This CDR3 contains 15 residues. V lost 7 bases and J lost 4; bases outside the gene matches: 13. The CDR3 sequence: CSGYLAGEGFYEQYF. CDR3 bases: TGCAGCGGCTATCTAGCGGGGGAGGGATTTTACGAGCAGTACTTC.

In this sample, this clonotype turned up a few times. The chain uses TRBV3-1 and TRBJ1-2; a possible D gene is TRBD1 (5 bases). CDR1 is LGHDT, CDR2 YNNKEL, per germline (reference sequence). This CDR3 is 14 amino acids long. Trimming removed 4 bases at V and 5 bases at J, with 14 bases between. The CDR3, as DNA: TGTGCCAGCAGCCCCTCGGGGGGACTATATGGCTACACCTTC. Protein product: CASSPSGGLYGYTF.

A note on this clonotype: An end of the junction does not agree with germline; a read error may underlie this. The V call is TRBV12-3 or TRBV12-4, the J call TRBJ2-5, with 14 positions matching TRBD2. This CDR3 has 18 residues. Written as DNA, the CDR3 is TGTGCCGGCAGTTCGGCCCGTAGGGGACTAGCGGGAGAAGAGACCCAGTACTTC. Encoded protein: CAGSSARRGLAGEETQYF.

This clonotype turned up a few times. The chain uses TRBV6-5 and TRBJ2-3; TRBD2 aligns across 11 bases. V shed 6 bases, J shed 5 bases, and the junction held 4 bases outside the gene matches. The CDR3 spans 14 residues. Looked up from germline, CDR1 is MNHEY and CDR2 is SVGAGI. CDR3 in DNA: TGTGCCAGCAGACTAGCGGGAGCGGTAGATACGCAGTATTTT. This encodes CASRLAGAVDTQYF.

This clonotype has only a few counts. V is TRBV20-1 and J is TRBJ2-5, with D unclear. CDR3 length: 13 residues. Germline CDR1 DFQATT, CDR2 SNEGSKA (reference sequence). Trimming removed 5 bases from V and 5 bases from J, with 15 bases in between. The CDR3 coding sequence is TGCAGTGCTGATCACGTCTTCGAGGAGACCCAGTACTTC. Amino acid sequence: CSADHVFEETQYF.

This chain joins TRBV9 and TRBJ2-5, with 8 bases that match TRBD1. The germline gives CDR1 SGDLS, CDR2 YYNGEE. Trimming cost V 4 bases and J 5 bases; bases outside gene matches: 22. The CDR3 sequence is 19 residues long. The CDR3 nucleotides read TGTGCCAGCAGCATAGCCCCCTTCGACAGGGGAAGGGCATGGGAGACCCAGTACTTC. Translated, it gives CASSIAPFDRGRAWETQYF.

This clonotype has only a few counts. The chain combines TRBV6-5 with TRBJ2-5; perhaps TRBD2 as D (6 bases). Trimming removed 4 bases from V and 11 bases from J, with 14 bases in between. This CDR3 contains 12 residues. Germline values: CDR1 MNHEY, CDR2 SVGAGI. The CDR3 region has the DNA TGTGCCAGCAGTTTCAATCTACGGGAGCAGTACTTC. Amino acid sequence: CASSFNLREQYF.

The V call is TRBV9, the J call TRBJ2-7, with 7 bases lining up with TRBD2. V lost 0 bases, J lost 3 bases, and 9 bases stayed unmatched. The CDR3 spans 16 residues. Germline V CDR1 and CDR2: SGDLS, YYNGEE. CDR3 sequence (DNA): TGTGCCAGCAGCGTAGGGGGCCTAGCGGAGCACTACGAGCAGTACTTC. Amino acid sequence: CASSVGGLAEHYEQYF. Filled out from reference TRBV9 and TRBJ2-7, the complete variable domain reads DSGVTQTPKHLITATGQRVTLRCSPRSGDLSVYWYQQSLDQGLQFLIQYYNGEERAKGNILERFSAQQFPDLHSELNLSSLELGDSALYFCASSVGGLAEHYEQYFGPGTRLTVT.

This clonotype was seen more than once but under ten times. The V gene is TRBV13, the J gene TRBJ2-3; a weak D match, TRBD1 (5 bases). V lost 1 base and J lost 0, with 8 bases in between. This CDR3 is built from 15 residues. Per germline, CDR1 PRHDT and CDR2 FYEKMQ (reference sequence). The CDR3 nucleotides are TGTGCCAGCAGCTTAGTTAGGACAAGCACAGATACGCAGTATTTT. Its translation: CASSLVRTSTDTQYF.

This chain links TRBV7-8 with TRBJ2-2; D not resolved. CDR1 SGHVS and CDR2 FQNEAQ come from the germline V gene. V lost 1 base and J 10 bases, leaving 7 bases between the germline ends. This CDR3 has 12 residues. The CDR3 bases are TGTGCCAGCAGCTTAGGGGTCGAGGAGCTGTTTTTT. It encodes CASSLGVEELFF.

This clonotype was counted between two and nine times. The CDR3, as DNA: TGCAGCGTTGGCGGGAACACCGGGGAGCTGTTTTTT. Translating it yields CSVGGNTGELFF. The chain links TRBV29-1 to TRBJ2-2; no firm D call. Germline CDR1 reads SQVTM; CDR2 reads ANQGSEA. This CDR3 spans 12 amino acids. V was clipped by 4 bases and J by 1 base, with 4 bases between them.

This chain connects TRBV3-1 to TRBJ2-7, with 9 bases identical to TRBD2. The V segment lost 2 bases and the J segment 5 bases; nucleotides outside the gene matches: 7. The CDR3 consists of 15 residues. The V gene's germline CDR1 is LGHDT and CDR2 YNNKEL (reference sequence). This chain's CDR3 is CASSQPGLAPDEQYF. Written as DNA, the CDR3 is TGTGCCAGCAGCCAACCGGGACTAGCACCCGACGAGCAGTACTTC.

This sequence joins TRBV10-3 and TRBJ1-2; TRBD1 agrees at 8 bases. This CDR3 is 13 amino acids long. Losses at the gene ends were 6 bases for V and 2 bases for J; bases not matched to a gene: 2. CDR1 and CDR2 from the germline V gene are ENHRY and SYGVKD. DNA of the CDR3: TGTGCCATCAGGGGACAGGCCAACTATGGCTACACCTTC. Its translation is CAIRGQANYGYTF.

This chain links TRBV14 with TRBJ1-4; a weak D match, TRBD1 (6 bases). This CDR3 spans 16 amino acids. Looked up from germline, CDR1 is SGHDN and CDR2 is FVKESK. Trimming removed 1 base from V and 7 bases from J, with 16 bases in between. In DNA, the CDR3 is TGTGCCAGCAGCCAAGGCATCGGGGGGCTCGTTGAAAAACTGTTTTTT. Translated, it gives CASSQGIGGLVEKLFF.

The rearrangement links TRBV20-1 to TRBJ2-5; 14 bases fit TRBD2. Trimming removed 6 bases from V and 5 bases from J; junction bases left unmatched: 8. CDR1 and CDR2 (germline): DFQATT, SNEGSKA (reference sequence). The CDR3 has 15 amino acids. The CDR3 coding sequence is TGCAGTGCCTTAACCCGACTAGCGGGGGGGGAGACCCAGTACTTC. This translates into CSALTRLAGGETQYF.

The chain is built from TRBV20-1 and TRBJ2-7, with D possibly being TRBD2 (5 bases). Germline assignment: CDR1 DFQATT and CDR2 SNEGSKA (reference sequence). The CDR3 sequence is 13 residues long. V lost 1 base to trimming and J lost 5 bases, with 12 bases between them. CDR3 loop: CSARGGPSNEQYF. CDR3 DNA sequence: TGCAGTGCTAGAGGAGGGCCCTCTAACGAGCAGTACTTC.